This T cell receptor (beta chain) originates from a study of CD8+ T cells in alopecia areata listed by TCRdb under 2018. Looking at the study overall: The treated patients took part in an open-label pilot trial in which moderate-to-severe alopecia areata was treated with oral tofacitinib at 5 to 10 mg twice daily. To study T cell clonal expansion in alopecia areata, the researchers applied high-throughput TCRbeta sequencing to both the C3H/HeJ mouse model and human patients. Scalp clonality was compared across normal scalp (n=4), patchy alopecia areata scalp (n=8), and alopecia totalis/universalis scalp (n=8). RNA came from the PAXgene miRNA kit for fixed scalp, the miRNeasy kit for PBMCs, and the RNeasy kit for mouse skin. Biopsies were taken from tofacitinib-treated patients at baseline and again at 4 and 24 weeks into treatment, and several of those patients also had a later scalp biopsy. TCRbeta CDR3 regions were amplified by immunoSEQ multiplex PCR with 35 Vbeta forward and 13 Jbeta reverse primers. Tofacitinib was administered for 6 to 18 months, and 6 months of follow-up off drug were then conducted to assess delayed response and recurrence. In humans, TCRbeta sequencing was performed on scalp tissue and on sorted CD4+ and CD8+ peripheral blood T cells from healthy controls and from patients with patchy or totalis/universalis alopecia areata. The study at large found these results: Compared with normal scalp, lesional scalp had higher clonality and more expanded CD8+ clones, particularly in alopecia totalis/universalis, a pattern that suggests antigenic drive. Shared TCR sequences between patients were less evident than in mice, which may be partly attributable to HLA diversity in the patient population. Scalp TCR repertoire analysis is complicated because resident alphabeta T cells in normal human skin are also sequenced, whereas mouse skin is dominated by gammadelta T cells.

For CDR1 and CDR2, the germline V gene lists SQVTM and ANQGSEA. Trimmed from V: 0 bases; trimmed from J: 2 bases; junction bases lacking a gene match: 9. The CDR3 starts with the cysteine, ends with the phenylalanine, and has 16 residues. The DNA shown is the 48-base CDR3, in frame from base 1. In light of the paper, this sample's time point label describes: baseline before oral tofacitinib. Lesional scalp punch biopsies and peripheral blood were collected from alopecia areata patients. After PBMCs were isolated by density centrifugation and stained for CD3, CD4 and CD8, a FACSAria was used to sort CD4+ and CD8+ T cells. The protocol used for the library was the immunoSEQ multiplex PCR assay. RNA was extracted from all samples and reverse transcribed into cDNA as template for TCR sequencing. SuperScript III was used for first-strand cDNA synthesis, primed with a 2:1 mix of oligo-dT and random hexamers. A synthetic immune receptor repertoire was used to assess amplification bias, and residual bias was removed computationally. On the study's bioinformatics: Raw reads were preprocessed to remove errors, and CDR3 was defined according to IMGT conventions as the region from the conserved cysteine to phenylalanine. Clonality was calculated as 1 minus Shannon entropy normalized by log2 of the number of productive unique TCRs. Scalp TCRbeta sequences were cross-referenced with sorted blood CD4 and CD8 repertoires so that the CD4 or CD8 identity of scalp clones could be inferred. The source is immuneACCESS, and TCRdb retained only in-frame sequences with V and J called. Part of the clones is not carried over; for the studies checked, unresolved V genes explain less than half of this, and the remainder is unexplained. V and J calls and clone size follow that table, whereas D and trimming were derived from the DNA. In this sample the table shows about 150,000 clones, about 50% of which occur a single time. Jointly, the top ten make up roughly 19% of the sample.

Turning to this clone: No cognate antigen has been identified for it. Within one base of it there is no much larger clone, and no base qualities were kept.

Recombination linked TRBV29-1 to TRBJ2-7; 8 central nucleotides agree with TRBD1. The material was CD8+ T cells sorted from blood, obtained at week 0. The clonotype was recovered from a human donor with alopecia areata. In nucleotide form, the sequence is TGCAGCGTTGAAGACTCTCCAGGGGGCCTCACCTACGAGCAGTACTTC. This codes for CSVEDSPGGLTYEQYF.